The 13 T cell receptor beta chains below all came from one sample that was sequenced in a study of T cell repertoires in cytomegalovirus infection. TCRdb passed the reads through MiXCR, listing each CDR3 protein once. The sample has 360,000 or so distinct CDR3 sequences, about 35% seen once. No cognate antigen is known for these TCRs. Sequenced here: cultured PBMCs, sampled from culture after CMV antigen stimulation. The source is a human donor in good health (CMV status not recorded). Some clones in this sample may be carry-over from other donors' samples.

The V call is TRBV6-2 or TRBV6-3, the J call TRBJ2-1, with 13 bases fitting TRBD2. This CDR3 has 17 residues. Per the germline V gene, CDR1 is MNHEY and CDR2 is SVGEGT. With V trimmed by 3 bases and J by 7 bases, 9 bases remained unmatched. As DNA, the CDR3 is TGTGCCAGCAGTTATTCGACCGGACTAGCGGGAGTTAATGAGCAGTTCTTC. Translation: CASSYSTGLAGVNEQFF.

The table lists this clonotype with a few counts. The chain links TRBV7-2 to TRBJ1-3, with no clear D. In germline, CDR1 is SGHTA, CDR2 FQGNSA. V lost 1 base and J 0 bases, leaving 7 bases between the germline ends. The CDR3 totals 15 residues. The CDR3 DNA reads TGTGCCAGCAGCTTAGGGACCAGCTCTGGAAACACCATATATTTT. Protein product: CASSLGTSSGNTIYF.

This clonotype was observed a handful of times. The gene calls are TRBV28 and TRBJ2-6; 7 positions agree with TRBD1. CDR1 is MDHEN, CDR2 SYDVKM, per germline. V gave up 10 bases and J gave up 0 bases; unmatched junction bases: 6. This CDR3 contains 15 residues. This chain's CDR3 is CATGTASSGANVLTF. The CDR3 DNA is TGTGCCACCGGGACAGCAAGCTCTGGGGCCAACGTCCTGACTTTC.

The chain combines TRBV20-1 with TRBJ2-5, with D perhaps matching TRBD2 (6 bases). Germline loops: CDR1 DFQATT, CDR2 SNEGSKA (reference sequence). Trimming stripped 3 bases from V and 5 bases from J, with 22 bases between. This CDR3 is 16 amino acids long. CDR3: CSARAHRDSWRETQYF. The CDR3 bases are TGCAGTGCTAGGGCCCACCGGGACTCCTGGCGGGAGACCCAGTACTTC.

The chain uses TRBV27 and TRBJ2-1; 14 nucleotides line up with TRBD2. Germline V CDR1 and CDR2: MNHEY, SMNVEV (reference sequence). CDR3 length: 16 amino acids. V lost 1 base, J lost 6 bases, and 2 bases stayed unmatched. The CDR3 DNA follows: TGTGCCAGCAGTTTATTCGGGACTAGCGGGAGCAATGAGCAGTTCTTC. This codes for CASSLFGTSGSNEQFF.

Only a few counts were recorded for this clonotype. The rearrangement uses TRBV12-3 or TRBV12-4 and TRBJ1-1, with D uncertain. V was pared by 7 bases and J by 1 base, with 10 bases between. The CDR3 has 13 amino acids. CDR3 sequence (DNA): TGTGCCAGCACCCTGCGGGGGAACACTGAAGCTTTCTTT. This encodes CASTLRGNTEAFF.

This clonotype was recorded a few times. The J gene is TRBJ1-5, the V gene TRBV11-2; possibly TRBD1 for D (6 bases). In germline, CDR1 is SGHAT, CDR2 FQNNGV. This CDR3 contains 13 residues. Trimming took off 4 bases at V and 6 bases at J, with 10 bases between the two ends. The DNA for the CDR3 is TGTGCCAGCAGCTATAAGGGGGGTCAGCCCCAGCATTTT. Translating gives CASSYKGGQPQHF.

This clonotype was observed a handful of times. The CDR3 protein is CASSLAREKWVAKNIQYF. The DNA of the CDR3 is TGTGCCAGCAGCTTAGCGCGGGAGAAGTGGGTAGCCAAAAACATTCAGTACTTC. The chain carries TRBV7-2 and TRBJ2-4; 7 nucleotides line up with TRBD2. The junction had 8 bases not matched to a gene; V was cut back by 0 bases and J by 0 bases. The CDR3 has 18 amino acids. Germline V gene lookup returns CDR1 SGHTA and CDR2 FQGNSA.

This CDR3 reads CASSLQGIDVSYEQYF. CDR3 DNA sequence: TGTGCCAGCAGCTTACAAGGGATAGACGTCTCCTACGAGCAGTACTTC. The chain combines TRBV7-6 with TRBJ2-7; D ambiguous. Trimming left V 2 bases short and J 0 bases short, with 14 bases between. Germline assignment: CDR1 SGHVS and CDR2 FNYEAQ. CDR3 size: 16 residues.

This chain joins TRBV7-2 and TRBJ2-1, with 9 positions matching TRBD2. Germline V CDR1 and CDR2: SGHTA, FQGNSA. The CDR3 loop spans 16 amino acids. Losses at the gene ends were 3 bases for V and 4 bases for J; bases not matched to a gene: 7. DNA for the CDR3: TGTGCCAGCAGCTTGGCCTCTAGCGGGACTTACAATGAGCAGTTCTTC. Translated, it gives CASSLASSGTYNEQFF.

Only a few counts were recorded for this clonotype. This chain connects TRBV20-1 to TRBJ2-1, with TRBD1 as a possible D gene (5 bases). CDR3 size: 17 residues. Trimming removed 0 bases at V and 8 bases at J, with 23 bases between. Germline V gene lookup returns CDR1 DFQATT and CDR2 SNEGSKA (reference sequence). In DNA form, the CDR3 reads TGCAGTGCTAGAGATCGGCAGAAAGGGGCGTACATTGATGAGCAGTTCTTC. It translates to CSARDRQKGAYIDEQFF.

About this clonotype itself: No conserved phenylalanine or tryptophan is present at the end of the CDR3, so a read error is the likely explanation. Because the CDR3's place on the DNA is in doubt, the DNA is left out and the CDR3 is given as listed by TCRdb. This chain links TRBV2 with TRBJ2-3; the table assigns TRBD2, which was not confirmed against the DNA. The CDR3 comprises 12 residues, both ends counted. Germline V gene data show CDR1 as SNHLY and CDR2 as FYNNEI. The CDR3 is CASSVVAGVVEG.

J is TRBJ1-1 and V is TRBV7-2; no definite D call. CDR1 is SGHTA, CDR2 FQGNSA, per germline. This CDR3 region has 15 residues. Between the trimmed V and J ends, which lost 2 bases and 5 bases, there was a span of 15 bases. CDR3 amino acids: CASSLLSSGGTEAFF. CDR3 nucleotides: TGTGCCAGCAGCTTACTTTCTTCAGGTGGAACTGAAGCTTTCTTT. The variable domain in full, completed from reference TRBV7-2 and TRBJ1-1, reads GAGVSQSPSNKVTEKGKDVELRCDPISGHTALYWYRQSLGQGLEFLIYFQGNSAPDKSGLPSDRFSAERTGGSVSTLTIQRTQQEDSAVYLCASSLLSSGGTEAFFGQGTRLTVV.